This T cell receptor beta chain was identified in a study of blood T cells in healthy people across ages. General study results and limits: Investigators treated diversity estimates from one million T cells as underestimates.

As concerns this clonotype: Its antigen is as yet unknown.

It was approximately 10 milliliters of peripheral blood that were drawn from each donor. The authors ran a second PCR of about 7 to 12 cycles using a sample-barcoded 5' primer and a J-beta primer mix. TCRdb ran MiXCR on the 5' RACE reads and lists one entry per CDR3 protein. The repertoire holds under 1,000,000 distinct CDR3 sequences, with 46% as singletons. This receptor was taken from an elderly man in good health. The specimen sequenced was blood.

CDR3 coding DNA: TGTGCTAGCTCGAAGGACAGACCAGTGACCTACGAGCAGTACTTC. Translation: CASSKDRPVTYEQYF. The chain carries TRBV2 and TRBJ2-7; D is possibly TRBD1 (6 bases). Germline V gives CDR1 SNHLY, CDR2 FYNNEI. The CDR3 runs to 15 residues.